The 32 T cell receptor beta chains listed next were all sequenced from one sample in a study of blood T cell repertoires in COVID-19. The assay was immunoSEQ multiplex PCR, and TCRdb's table has in-frame clones only and misses some. The profile covers fewer than 250,000 clones, with roughly nine tenths appearing a single time and roughly 2.2% taken by the ten largest. The sample comprised peripheral blood. The receptors were gathered from a woman in her fifties or sixties with acute or convalescent COVID-19.

The chain couples TRBV27 to TRBJ1-1; no firm D call. The V gene's germline CDR1 is MNHEY and CDR2 SMNVEV (reference sequence). CDR3 length: 13 amino acids. Trimming shortened V by 8 bases and J by 6 bases, and 16 bases separated the two germline ends. In DNA form, the CDR3 reads TGTGCCAGCTCCTCGAACGGGGTCGCTGAAGCTTTCTTT. It encodes CASSSNGVAEAFF.

J is TRBJ2-5 and V is TRBV6-5, with 8 bases fitting TRBD1. V lost 6 bases, J lost 0 bases, and 3 bases stayed unmatched. The length of the CDR3 is 14 residues. Looked up from germline, CDR1 is MNHEY and CDR2 is SVGAGI. The CDR3 DNA follows: TGTGCCAGCAGCCGACAGGGGAACCAAGAGACCCAGTACTTC. Its protein is CASSRQGNQETQYF.

The V gene is TRBV12-3 or TRBV12-4, the J gene TRBJ2-2; 7 nucleotides align to TRBD2. Losses at the gene ends were 7 bases for V and 4 bases for J; bases not matched to a gene: 0. This CDR3 spans 12 amino acids. CDR3 in amino acids: CASTSGTGELFF. The CDR3 DNA reads TGTGCCAGCACTAGCGGCACCGGGGAGCTGTTTTTT.

The CDR3 spells CAWSLREVRSNQPQHF. As DNA, the CDR3 is TGTGCCTGGAGTCTAAGGGAGGTTCGGAGCAATCAGCCCCAGCATTTT. The chain combines TRBV30 with TRBJ1-5, with no clear D. CDR1 and CDR2 from the germline V gene are GTSNPN and SVGIG (reference sequence). CDR3 length equals 16 residues. V lost 2 bases, J lost 1 base, and 15 bases lay in between.

The chain couples TRBV11-3 to TRBJ2-1; 9 bases line up with TRBD2. After removal of 2 bases from V and 3 bases from J, the junction contained 2 bases not matched to a gene. In germline, CDR1 is SGHNT, CDR2 YENEEA. The CDR3 is 15 residues long. The CDR3 region has the DNA TGTGCCAGCAGCTTACAACTAGCGGGCTACAATGAGCAGTTCTTC. Protein product: CASSLQLAGYNEQFF.

V and J are TRBV24-1 and TRBJ1-5; 10 positions match TRBD1. Germline-derived CDR1 and CDR2 are KGHDR and SFDVKD. V was pared by 9 bases and J by 7 bases, with 5 bases of the junction left unmatched. The CDR3 contains 13 residues. As DNA, the CDR3 is TGTGCCACCGGGACAGGGGAAGAACAGCCCCAGCATTTT. Amino acid sequence: CATGTGEEQPQHF.

The J gene is TRBJ2-7, the V gene TRBV4-1; 12 positions match TRBD2. This CDR3 has 17 amino acids. After removal of 0 bases from V and 6 bases from J, the junction contained 9 bases not matched to a gene. Germline CDR1 reads MGHRA; CDR2 reads YSYEKL. The CDR3: CASSQEELAGGAFEQYF. The CDR3 DNA reads as TGCGCCAGCAGCCAAGAGGAACTAGCGGGAGGCGCTTTCGAGCAGTACTTC.

V is TRBV6-2 or TRBV6-3 and J is TRBJ1-2; D not certain. CDR1 and CDR2 from the germline V gene are MNHEY and SVGEGT. V gave up 2 bases and J gave up 10 bases, with 11 bases separating them. The CDR3 is 12 amino acids. This chain's CDR3 is CASSYIATVYTF. DNA of the CDR3: TGTGCCAGCAGTTACATTGCTACCGTCTACACCTTC.

The rearrangement links TRBV9 to TRBJ2-1; 9 bases are shared with TRBD2. V lost 2 bases to trimming and J lost 2 bases; unmatched junction nucleotides: 8. Germline V gene lookup returns CDR1 SGDLS and CDR2 YYNGEE. The CDR3 spans 17 residues. The CDR3 protein is CASSVGELAGAYNEQFF. CDR3 bases: TGTGCCAGCAGCGTGGGGGAACTAGCGGGTGCCTACAATGAGCAGTTCTTC.

J is TRBJ2-2 and V is TRBV18; 10 nucleotides match TRBD2. From germline, CDR1 is KGHSH and CDR2 LQKENI. V dropped 3 bases and J dropped 5; count of bases not matched to a gene: 9. There are 17 residues in the CDR3. The CDR3 DNA reads TGTGCCAGCTCACCGCCTAGCGGGGGCCAAGGGACCGGGGAGCTGTTTTTT. Its translation: CASSPPSGGQGTGELFF.

The genes are TRBV7-3 and TRBJ2-1; no clear D gene. The V end was cut by 3 bases, the J end by 1 base, with 10 bases between. In germline, CDR1 is SGHTA, CDR2 FQGTGA. The length of the CDR3 is 15 residues. CDR3 nucleotides: TGTGCCAGCAGCTTTGTACACGCTTCCTACAATGAGCAGTTCTTC. Protein sequence: CASSFVHASYNEQFF.

This rearrangement joins TRBV14 to TRBJ1-1, with 7 nucleotides matching TRBD1. Looked up from germline, CDR1 is SGHDN and CDR2 is FVKESK. With V trimmed by 0 bases and J by 11 bases, 6 bases remained unmatched. This CDR3 is built from 13 residues. The CDR3 nucleotides read TGTGCCAGCAGCCAAGATACTTCCAGGGGGGCTTTCTTT. Translated: CASSQDTSRGAFF.

In DNA form, the CDR3 reads TGTGCCAGCAGCCCTAAGCAGGCGGGACCCAACAATGAGCAGTTCTTC. This codes for CASSPKQAGPNNEQFF. This rearrangement joins TRBV5-4 to TRBJ2-1, with D maybe TRBD2 (6 bases). The CDR3 contains 16 residues. The V and J ends lost 4 bases and 5 bases respectively, with 19 bases between them. Germline assignment: CDR1 SGHNT and CDR2 YYREEE (reference sequence). The variable domain in full, completed from reference TRBV5-4 and TRBJ2-1, reads ETGVTQSPTHLIKTRGQQVTLRCSSQSGHNTVSWYQQALGQGPQFIFQYYREEENGRGNFPPRFSGLQFPNYSSELNVNALELDDSALYLCASSPKQAGPNNEQFFGPGTRLTVL.

The gene calls are TRBV12-5 and TRBJ1-2, with unresolved D. Trimming took 7 bases from V and 8 from J, leaving 17 bases between them. Germline CDR1 and CDR2: LGHNT and FRNRAP. This CDR3 spans 13 amino acids. The CDR3 coding sequence is TGTGCTAGTGCCGAGAGGGAGTATGGGGGCTACACCTTC. The encoded protein is CASAEREYGGYTF.

CDR3 DNA sequence: TGTGCCAGTAGTACTATACAGGGGATAGGTGAAAAACTGTTTTTT. It yields the protein CASSTIQGIGEKLFF. The chain has TRBV19 and TRBJ1-4, with 7 bases that match TRBD1. The trim removed 4 bases at V and 7 bases at J, leaving 9 bases unmatched. The CDR3 has 15 residues. Germline V gene data show CDR1 as LNHDA and CDR2 as SQIVND (reference sequence).

Comments on this clone: Other DNA sequences of this sample code for an identical CDR3. The chain uses TRBV7-2 and TRBJ2-5; tentatively, D is TRBD2 (6 bases). Germline-derived CDR1 and CDR2 are SGHTA and FQGNSA. V was trimmed by 1 base and J by 5 bases, leaving 8 bases between them. The CDR3 has 13 residues. The CDR3 DNA is TGTGCCAGCAGCTTAGTTGGAGGGGAGACCCAGTACTTC. Residues: CASSLVGGETQYF.

The rearrangement uses TRBV19 and TRBJ1-2; D gene ambiguous. The CDR3 is 11 residues long. V was shortened by 3 bases and J by 5 bases, with 4 bases between the two germline ends. Germline CDR1 and CDR2: LNHDA and SQIVND (reference sequence). The chain's CDR3 is CASSMAYGYTF. In DNA form, the CDR3 reads TGTGCCAGTAGTATGGCATATGGCTACACCTTC. The whole variable domain, remainder taken from reference TRBV19 and TRBJ1-2, is DGGITQSPKYLFRKEGQNVTLSCEQNLNHDAMYWYRQDPGQGLRLIYYSQIVNDFQKGDIAEGYSVSREKKESFPLTVTSAQKNPTAFYLCASSMAYGYTFGSGTRLTVV.

This CDR3 is CASSLDSSGGPRETQYF. CDR3 bases: TGTGCCAGCAGCTTAGACTCTAGCGGGGGGCCGAGGGAGACCCAGTACTTC. The V and J genes are TRBV7-6 and TRBJ2-5, with 11 nucleotides matching TRBD2. V lost 1 base to trimming and J lost 5 bases; unmatched junction nucleotides: 9. CDR3 length: 17 residues. CDR1 and CDR2 (germline): SGHVS, FNYEAQ.

The V gene is TRBV9, the J gene TRBJ2-3, with 8 bases lining up with TRBD2. This CDR3 contains 15 residues. Germline assignment: CDR1 SGDLS and CDR2 YYNGEE. The trim removed 0 bases at V and 2 bases at J, leaving 2 bases unmatched. CDR3 region: CASSVGTSYTDTQYF. The CDR3 DNA is TGTGCCAGCAGCGTAGGGACTAGCTACACAGATACGCAGTATTTT. Supplemented by reference TRBV9 and TRBJ2-3, the full variable domain reads DSGVTQTPKHLITATGQRVTLRCSPRSGDLSVYWYQQSLDQGLQFLIQYYNGEERAKGNILERFSAQQFPDLHSELNLSSLELGDSALYFCASSVGTSYTDTQYFGPGTRLTVL.

The chain links TRBV7-8 to TRBJ2-3, with 7 bases fitting TRBD1. After removal of 4 bases from V and 3 bases from J, the junction contained 7 bases not matched to a gene. There are 15 residues in the CDR3. Germline lookup yields CDR1 SGHVS and CDR2 FQNEAQ. The CDR3 nucleotides read TGTGCCAGCAGCTCCCCGGGGACAGTTACAGATACGCAGTATTTT. The encoded protein is CASSSPGTVTDTQYF.

The gene calls are TRBV5-6 and TRBJ1-2, with a weak D call TRBD1 (6 bases). The CDR3 runs to 14 residues. Germline loops: CDR1 SGHDT, CDR2 YYEEEE. V was trimmed by 2 bases and J by 4 bases, leaving 12 bases between them. The CDR3 region has the DNA TGTGCCAGCAGCTTCTTACAGGGTGGCTATGGCTACACCTTC. As protein: CASSFLQGGYGYTF. The whole variable domain, filled in from reference TRBV5-6 and TRBJ1-2, reads DAGVTQSPTHLIKTRGQQVTLRCSPKSGHDTVSWYQQALGQGPQFIFQYYEEEERQRGNFPDRFSGHQFPNYSSELNVNALLLGDSALYLCASSFLQGGYGYTFGSGTRLTVV.

The chain joins TRBV27 to TRBJ2-5; D may be TRBD2 (7 bases). Germline CDR1 MNHEY, CDR2 SMNVEV (reference sequence). Trimming removed 6 bases from V and 3 bases from J, with 17 bases in between. The CDR3 spans 15 residues. As DNA, the CDR3 is TGTGCCAGCAGGAGAGGGGGGGGTCCAAAAGAGACCCAGTACTTC. Translating gives CASRRGGGPKETQYF.

CDR3 bases: TGCGCCAGCAGCCATAGTGGGGGCCTGGTCATGAACACTGAAGCTTTCTTT. Encoded protein: CASSHSGGLVMNTEAFF. V and J are TRBV4-3 and TRBJ1-1; TRBD1 is a possible D gene (6 bases). The germline V gene has CDR1 LGHNA and CDR2 YSLEER. This CDR3 is built from 17 residues. The V gene lost 3 bases and the J gene lost 0 bases, with 17 bases spanning the gap.

The chain recombines TRBV10-3 with TRBJ2-2; 7 bases are shared with TRBD1. With 3 bases clipped from V and 0 bases from J, the junction kept 1 base outside the gene matches. The CDR3 runs 15 residues. Germline lookup yields CDR1 ENHRY and CDR2 SYGVKD. CDR3 sequence: CAISDGTANTGELFF. The CDR3 region has the DNA TGTGCCATCAGTGACGGGACAGCGAACACCGGGGAGCTGTTTTTT.

This clone was recorded once. The CDR3 sequence is CATSPTSGGNNEQFF. The CDR3 DNA follows: TGTGCCACCAGCCCAACTAGCGGAGGTAACAATGAGCAGTTCTTC. The chain carries TRBV24-1 and TRBJ2-1; 8 nucleotides align to TRBD2. After removal of 7 bases from V and 5 bases from J, the junction contained 9 bases not matched to a gene. Germline V gives CDR1 KGHDR, CDR2 SFDVKD. The length of the CDR3 is 15 residues.

As concerns this clone: Other DNA sequences in this sample translate to the same CDR3. The gene calls are TRBV10-3 and TRBJ2-2; 14 bases fit TRBD2. This CDR3 has 16 amino acids. Germline V CDR1 and CDR2: ENHRY, SYGVKD. With 8 bases clipped from V and 1 base from J, the junction kept 3 bases outside the gene matches. The CDR3 spells CAIGGLAGGNTGELFF. CDR3 nucleotide sequence: TGTGCCATCGGAGGACTAGCGGGGGGGAACACCGGGGAGCTGTTTTTT.

The CDR3 loop reads CASSFRDRPSFNYGYTF. The CDR3 DNA reads TGCGCCAGCAGCTTCCGGGACAGGCCTTCTTTTAACTATGGCTACACCTTC. The rearrangement joins TRBV5-1 to TRBJ1-2, with TRBD1 matching over 8 bases. Germline CDR1 SGHRS, CDR2 YFSETQ. The CDR3 length is 17 residues. Losses at the gene ends were 2 bases for V and 1 base for J; bases not matched to a gene: 10.

This clone was detected a few times. Other DNA sequences in the same sample also yield this CDR3. The chain is built from TRBV5-5 and TRBJ1-6; 11 positions match TRBD1. J gave up 6 bases and V 1 base, and 3 bases lay outside the gene matches. The CDR3 has 16 residues. CDR1 SGHKS and CDR2 YYEKEE come from the germline V gene (reference sequence). The CDR3 is CASSLFGTGGNSPLHF. DNA of the CDR3: TGTGCCAGCAGCTTGTTCGGGACAGGGGGTAATTCACCCCTCCACTTT.

Notes on this clone: The junction differs from germline at one of its ends, possibly a read error. The V gene is TRBV12-3 or TRBV12-4, the J gene TRBJ2-7; D unclear. The CDR3 is 12 amino acids. The CDR3 loop reads CASSLSLDLRVF. The CDR3 region has the DNA TGTGCCAGCAGTTTATCTTTAGATCTTCGGGTCTTC.

The CDR3 spells CASSLFEYSSYNEQFF. The CDR3 bases are TGTGCCAGCAGTTTATTTGAATATAGCTCCTACAATGAGCAGTTCTTC. The chain carries TRBV27 and TRBJ2-1; the D is unclear. CDR1 is MNHEY, CDR2 SMNVEV, per germline (reference sequence). The CDR3 has 16 amino acids. Between the trimmed V and J ends, which lost 1 base and 0 bases, there was a span of 10 bases.

The V gene is TRBV7-8, the J gene TRBJ2-7, with unresolved D. The germline V and J ends were trimmed by 3 bases and 1 base, with 7 bases remaining between them. Germline-derived CDR1 and CDR2 are SGHVS and FQNEAQ. CDR3 length equals 13 residues. CDR3 residues: CASSFSRSYEQYF. The CDR3 DNA follows: TGTGCCAGCAGCTTTAGTAGATCCTACGAGCAGTACTTC.

This clone has a handful of counts. The rearrangement uses TRBV11-3 and TRBJ1-2; no clear D gene. Germline V gene lookup returns CDR1 SGHNT and CDR2 YENEEA. V was pared by 1 base and J by 3 bases, with 9 bases between. The CDR3 has 14 amino acids. The CDR3 DNA is TGTGCCAGCAGCTTAGGACTTTCTTACTATGGCTACACCTTC. Its protein product is CASSLGLSYYGYTF.